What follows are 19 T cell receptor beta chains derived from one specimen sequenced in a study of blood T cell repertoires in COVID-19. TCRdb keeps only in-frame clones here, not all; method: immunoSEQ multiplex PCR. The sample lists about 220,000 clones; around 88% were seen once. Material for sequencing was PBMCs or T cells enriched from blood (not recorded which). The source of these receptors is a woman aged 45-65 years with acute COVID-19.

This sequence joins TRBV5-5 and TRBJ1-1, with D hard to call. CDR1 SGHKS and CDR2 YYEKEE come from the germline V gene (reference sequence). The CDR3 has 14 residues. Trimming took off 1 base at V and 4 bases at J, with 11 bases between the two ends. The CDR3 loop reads CASSLRGMATEAFF. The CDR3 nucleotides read TGTGCCAGCAGCTTGCGAGGGATGGCCACTGAAGCTTTCTTT.

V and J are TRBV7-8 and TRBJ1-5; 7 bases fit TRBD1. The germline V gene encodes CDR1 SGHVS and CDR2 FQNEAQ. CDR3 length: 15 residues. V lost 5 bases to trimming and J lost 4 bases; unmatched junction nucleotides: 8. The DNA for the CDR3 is TGTGCCAGCAGCGTAGGGACAGCGCGGAATCAGCCCCAGCATTTT. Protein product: CASSVGTARNQPQHF.

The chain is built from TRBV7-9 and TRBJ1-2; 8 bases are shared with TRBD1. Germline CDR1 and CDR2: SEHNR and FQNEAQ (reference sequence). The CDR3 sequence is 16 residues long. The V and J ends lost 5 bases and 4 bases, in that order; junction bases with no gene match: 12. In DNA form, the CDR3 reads TGTGCCAGCAGCCATCCCCCCCAGGGGGCAGGCTATGGCTACACCTTC. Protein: CASSHPPQGAGYGYTF.

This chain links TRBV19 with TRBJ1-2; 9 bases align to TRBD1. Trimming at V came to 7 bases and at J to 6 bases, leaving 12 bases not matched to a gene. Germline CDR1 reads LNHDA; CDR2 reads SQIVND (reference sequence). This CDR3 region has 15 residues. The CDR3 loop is CASTPGQGVGHGYTF. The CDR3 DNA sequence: TGTGCCAGTACCCCGGGACAGGGTGTTGGACATGGCTACACCTTC.

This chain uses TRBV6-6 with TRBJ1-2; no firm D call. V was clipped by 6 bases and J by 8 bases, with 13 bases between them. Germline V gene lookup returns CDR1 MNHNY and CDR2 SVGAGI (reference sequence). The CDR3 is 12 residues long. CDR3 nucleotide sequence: TGTGCCAGCAGCCCCGATGGGAGAGGCTACACCTTC. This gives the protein CASSPDGRGYTF.

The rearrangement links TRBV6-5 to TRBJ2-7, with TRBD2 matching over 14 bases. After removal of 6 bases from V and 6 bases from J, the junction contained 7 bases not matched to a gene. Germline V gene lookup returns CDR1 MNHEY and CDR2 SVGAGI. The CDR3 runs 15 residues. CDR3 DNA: TGTGCCAGCAGCCCCGGGACTAGCGGGAGTCTCGAGCAGTACTTC. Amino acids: CASSPGTSGSLEQYF.

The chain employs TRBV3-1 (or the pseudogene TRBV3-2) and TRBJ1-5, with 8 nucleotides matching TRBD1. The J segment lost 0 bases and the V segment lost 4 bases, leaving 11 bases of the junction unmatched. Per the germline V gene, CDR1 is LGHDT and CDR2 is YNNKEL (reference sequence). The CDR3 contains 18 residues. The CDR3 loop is CASSPRQGYIDSNQPQHF. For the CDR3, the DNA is TGTGCCAGCAGCCCAAGACAGGGGTATATTGATAGCAATCAGCCCCAGCATTTT.

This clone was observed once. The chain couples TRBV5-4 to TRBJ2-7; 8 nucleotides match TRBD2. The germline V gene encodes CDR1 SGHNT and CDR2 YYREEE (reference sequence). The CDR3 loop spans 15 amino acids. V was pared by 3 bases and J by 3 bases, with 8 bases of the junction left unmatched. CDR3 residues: CASSSKREFSYEQYF. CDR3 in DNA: TGTGCCAGCAGCTCCAAGCGGGAGTTCAGCTACGAGCAGTACTTC.

CDR3 protein: CATSDSRTGEKLFF. CDR3 sequence (DNA): TGTGCCACCAGTGATTCCCGGACTGGGGAAAAACTGTTTTTT. The chain couples TRBV24-1 to TRBJ1-4; D gene unclear. Germline values: CDR1 KGHDR, CDR2 SFDVKD. Trimming stripped 2 bases from V and 8 bases from J, with 11 bases between. The CDR3 loop spans 14 amino acids.

The CDR3 DNA is TGCAGTGCTAGTCCCCCCGGGGGTTACTATAATTCACCCCTCCACTTT. Translating it yields CSASPPGGYYNSPLHF. The chain employs TRBV20-1 and TRBJ1-6, with a tentative D call TRBD1 (5 bases). This CDR3 spans 16 amino acids. V lost 3 bases and J 3 bases, leaving 15 bases between the germline ends. The germline gives CDR1 DFQATT, CDR2 SNEGSKA (reference sequence).

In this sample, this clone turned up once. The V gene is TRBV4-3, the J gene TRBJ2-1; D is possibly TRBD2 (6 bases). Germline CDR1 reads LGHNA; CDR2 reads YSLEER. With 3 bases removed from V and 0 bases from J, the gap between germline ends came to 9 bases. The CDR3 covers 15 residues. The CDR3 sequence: CASSQGLSSYNEQFF. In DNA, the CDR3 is TGCGCCAGCAGCCAGGGACTTTCCTCCTACAATGAGCAGTTCTTC.

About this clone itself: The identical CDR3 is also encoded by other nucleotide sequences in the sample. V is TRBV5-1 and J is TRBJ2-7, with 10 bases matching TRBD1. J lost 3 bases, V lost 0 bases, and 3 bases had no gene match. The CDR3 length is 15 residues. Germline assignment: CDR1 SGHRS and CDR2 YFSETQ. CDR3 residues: CASSLGDRGGYEQYF. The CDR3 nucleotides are TGCGCCAGCAGCTTGGGGGACAGGGGAGGCTACGAGCAGTACTTC.

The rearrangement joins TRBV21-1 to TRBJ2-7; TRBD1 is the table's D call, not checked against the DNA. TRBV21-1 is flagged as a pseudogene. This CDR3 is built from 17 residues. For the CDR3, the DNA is TGTGCCAGCAGCAAAGACCCATTCCCAGAACACACCTACGAGCAGTACTTC. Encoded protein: CASSKDPFPEHTYEQYF.

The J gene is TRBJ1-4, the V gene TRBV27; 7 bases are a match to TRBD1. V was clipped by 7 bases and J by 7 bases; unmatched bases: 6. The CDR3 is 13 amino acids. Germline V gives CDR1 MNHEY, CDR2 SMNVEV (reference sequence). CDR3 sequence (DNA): TGTGCCAGCACTGAGACAGGGAGTGAAAAACTGTTTTTT. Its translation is CASTETGSEKLFF.

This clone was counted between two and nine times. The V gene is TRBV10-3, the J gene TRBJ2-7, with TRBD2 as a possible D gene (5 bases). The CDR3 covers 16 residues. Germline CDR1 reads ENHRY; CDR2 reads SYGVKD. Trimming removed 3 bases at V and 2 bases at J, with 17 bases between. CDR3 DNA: TGTGCCATCAGTGAAGTTCGCGGTCCGAGGGCCTACGAGCAGTACTTC. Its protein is CAISEVRGPRAYEQYF.

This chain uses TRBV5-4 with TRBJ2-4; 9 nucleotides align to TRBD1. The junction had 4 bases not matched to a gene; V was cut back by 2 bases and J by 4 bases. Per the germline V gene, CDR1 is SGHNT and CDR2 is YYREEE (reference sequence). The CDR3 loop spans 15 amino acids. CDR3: CASSLQGATKNIQYF. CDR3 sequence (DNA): TGTGCCAGCAGCTTACAGGGGGCCACAAAAAACATTCAGTACTTC.

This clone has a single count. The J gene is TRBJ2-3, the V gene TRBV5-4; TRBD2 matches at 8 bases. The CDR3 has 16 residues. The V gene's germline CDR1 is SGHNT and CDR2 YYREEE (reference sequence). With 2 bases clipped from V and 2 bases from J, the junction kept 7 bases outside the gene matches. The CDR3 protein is CASSLVGRGDTDTQYF. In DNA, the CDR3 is TGTGCCAGCAGCTTAGTCGGGAGGGGTGACACAGATACGCAGTATTTT.

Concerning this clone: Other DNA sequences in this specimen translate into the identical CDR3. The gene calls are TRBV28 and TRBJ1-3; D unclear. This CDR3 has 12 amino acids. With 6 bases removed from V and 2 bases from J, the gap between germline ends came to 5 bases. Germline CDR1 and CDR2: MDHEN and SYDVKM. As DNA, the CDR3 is TGTGCCAGCAGCCCTCCTGGAAACACCATATATTTT. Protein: CASSPPGNTIYF.

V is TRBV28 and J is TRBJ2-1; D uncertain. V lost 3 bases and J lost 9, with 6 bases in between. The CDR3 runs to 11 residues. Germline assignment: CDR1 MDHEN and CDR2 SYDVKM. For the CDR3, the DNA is TGTGCCAGCAGTTTGGCTTTTGAGCAGTTCTTC. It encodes CASSLAFEQFF.